The TCR beta chain under discussion was sequenced for a study of blood T cell repertoires in COVID-19. Background on the study: Sites in the United States, Italy and Spain provided acute and convalescent COVID-19 samples. T cells, B-cell-depleted T cells, or PBMCs supplied cDNA or gDNA.

CDR3 length: 16 amino acids. V lost 1 base and J 2 bases, leaving 13 bases between the germline ends. In germline, CDR1 is LGHNA, CDR2 YSLEER. The study assigned cohorts using participant-reported clinical history. In the study's own analysis: Reference gene primer amplification gave estimated nucleated cell counts. Libraries were prepared by immunoSEQ multiplex PCR; TCRdb keeps only in-frame clonotypes and omits some of them. The V and J calls and clone size were taken over from that table, and D and trimming were inferred from the DNA. The repertoire holds 200,000 to 300,000 clones, with approximately 90% as singletons.

Sequencing was performed on PBMCs or T cells enriched from blood (not recorded which). V is TRBV4-3 and J is TRBJ2-3; TRBD1 is a possible D gene (6 bases). The clonotype comes from a woman aged 25 to 39 who had recovered from COVID-19. The CDR3 reads CASSQAWGQATDTQYF. CDR3 nucleotide sequence: TGCGCCAGCAGCCAAGCCTGGGGACAAGCCACAGATACGCAGTATTTT.